These 23 T cell receptor beta chains share one sample of origin, sequenced in a study of a mutant IDH1 vaccine in newly diagnosed glioma. The protocol was immunoSEQ multiplex PCR, while the TCRdb copy is restricted to in-frame clones and leaves out a portion. The table shows about 60,000 clones, with roughly four fifths occurring only once. The time point denotes: week 47, end of study. Topical imiquimod was applied with each vaccine dose, which held 300 ug of mutant IDH1 20-mer peptide. These receptors have no identified antigens. Specimen: PBMCs, collected from a glioma patient whose treatment included an IDH1 peptide vaccine. Every receptor here comes from a woman aged 50 to 65 with glioma.

The gene calls are TRBV18 and TRBJ2-5; TRBD2 might be the D (7 bases). CDR3 length: 15 residues. Germline V lookup: CDR1 KGHSH, CDR2 LQKENI. The V end lost 0 bases, the J end lost 5 bases, and 13 bases lay between the germline ends. The CDR3, as DNA: TGTGCCAGCTCACCACCCGGGGGGCGAGGGGAGACCCAGTACTTC. This gives the protein CASSPPGGRGETQYF.

In DNA form, the CDR3 reads TGTGCCAGTAGAGGAGCCTATAATTCACCCCTCCACTTT. This encodes CASRGAYNSPLHF. The chain carries TRBV19 and TRBJ1-6, with unresolved D. Germline CDR1 LNHDA, CDR2 SQIVND (reference sequence). Between the trimmed V and J ends, which lost 6 bases and 2 bases, there was a span of 5 bases. CDR3 size: 13 residues.

The rearrangement uses TRBV4-1 and TRBJ1-2, with D perhaps TRBD1 (5 bases). Germline CDR1 is MGHRA and CDR2 is YSYEKL. This CDR3 comprises 17 residues. Trimming took off 0 bases at V and 0 bases at J, with 14 bases between the two ends. The CDR3 sequence: CASSQDQAIGANYGYTF. CDR3 sequence (DNA): TGCGCCAGCAGCCAAGATCAGGCCATAGGGGCTAACTATGGCTACACCTTC.

This clone has just one count. The V gene is TRBV5-3, the J gene TRBJ1-1; D is ambiguous. TRBV5-3 counts as an open reading frame of uncertain function. The CDR3 contains 13 residues. V was pared by 0 bases and J by 2 bases, with 5 bases between. The CDR3 region is CARSLGHNTEAFF. CDR3 in DNA: TGTGCCAGAAGCTTGGGACACAACACTGAAGCTTTCTTT.

The chain joins TRBV18 to TRBJ1-2; 8 bases agree with TRBD1. Germline loops: CDR1 KGHSH, CDR2 LQKENI. This CDR3 region has 13 residues. V was pared by 2 bases and J by 5 bases, with 1 base of the junction left unmatched. CDR3 protein: CASSPDRGYGYTF. In DNA form, the CDR3 reads TGTGCCAGCTCACCAGACAGGGGTTATGGCTACACCTTC.

This clone was counted a single time. Compared with germline, one end of the junction differs, possibly owing to a read error. The chain employs TRBV7-7 and TRBJ2-2, with D perhaps matching TRBD2 (5 bases). Per the germline V gene, CDR1 is SSHAT and CDR2 is FNYEAQ (reference sequence). CDR3 size: 14 residues. The CDR3 is CASSFATGTGELFF. CDR3 coding DNA: TGTGCTAGCAGCTTTGCCACGGGGACCGGGGAGCTGTTTTTT.

The V and J genes are TRBV10-3 and TRBJ1-1, with D perhaps TRBD1 (5 bases). Germline assignment: CDR1 ENHRY and CDR2 SYGVKD. The V end lost 3 bases, the J end lost 3 bases, and 8 bases lay between the germline ends. This CDR3 has 13 amino acids. Here the CDR3 DNA reads TGTGCCATCAGTGACCGCAGGGACACTGAAGCTTTCTTT. It yields the protein CAISDRRDTEAFF.

The chain has TRBV7-6 and TRBJ1-3; D is uncertain. Trimming took 0 bases from V and 0 from J, leaving 9 bases between them. The CDR3 extends over 16 amino acids. Germline values: CDR1 SGHVS, CDR2 FNYEAQ. The DNA for the CDR3 is TGTGCCAGCAGCTTAGCCTTAGGCCTCTCTGGAAACACCATATATTTT. Its translation is CASSLALGLSGNTIYF.

This clone was counted only a few times. V gene TRBV27 combines with J gene TRBJ1-5; 7 positions agree with TRBD1. Germline CDR1 is MNHEY and CDR2 is SMNVEV (reference sequence). Unmatched junction bases numbered 2, after V lost 2 bases and J lost 7 bases. The CDR3 extends over 13 amino acids. In nucleotides, the CDR3 is TGTGCCAGCAGTTTACACAGGGGCCAGCCCCAGCATTTT. Protein: CASSLHRGQPQHF.

V usage is TRBV5-1 and J usage is TRBJ1-2; tentatively, D is TRBD1 (6 bases). The germline CDR1 and CDR2 sequences are SGHRS and YFSETQ. The CDR3 totals 16 residues. V was trimmed by 4 bases and J by 2 bases, leaving 18 bases between them. As DNA, the CDR3 is TGCGCCAGCAGCCTTCTCTTTACAGGGAAGAACTATGGCTACACCTTC. Translating it yields CASSLLFTGKNYGYTF. Supplemented by reference TRBV5-1 and TRBJ1-2, the full variable domain reads KAGVTQTPRYLIKTRGQQVTLSCSPISGHRSVSWYQQTPGQGLQFLFEYFSETQRNKGNFPGRFSGRQFSNSRSEMNVSTLELGDSALYLCASSLLFTGKNYGYTFGSGTRLTVV.

This rearrangement joins TRBV7-2 to TRBJ1-1, with 7 bases matching TRBD1. Trimming removed 5 bases from V and 6 bases from J; junction bases left unmatched: 9. Germline loops: CDR1 SGHTA, CDR2 FQGNSA. This CDR3 spans 14 amino acids. As DNA, the CDR3 is TGTGCCAGCAGCCCAGGGACAGATGGGTCTGAAGCTTTCTTT. It yields the protein CASSPGTDGSEAFF.

The V gene is TRBV7-2, the J gene TRBJ2-7; weak D call: TRBD2 (5 bases). V lost 5 bases, J lost 3 bases, and 17 bases lay in between. Germline-derived CDR1 and CDR2 are SGHTA and FQGNSA. The CDR3 is made up of 15 amino acids. The CDR3 is CASSLVEGPYYEQYF. The CDR3 nucleotides are TGTGCCAGCAGCCTAGTAGAGGGCCCCTACTACGAGCAGTACTTC.

The chain links TRBV5-6 to TRBJ2-7; D remains ambiguous. The germline gives CDR1 SGHDT, CDR2 YYEEEE. V lost 5 bases and J lost 2, with 11 bases in between. The CDR3 loop spans 13 amino acids. CDR3: CASRRPEPYEQYF. CDR3 DNA: TGTGCCAGCAGACGGCCAGAGCCCTACGAGCAGTACTTC.

The rearrangement joins TRBV7-2 to TRBJ1-2; TRBD1 might be the D (5 bases). Germline values: CDR1 SGHTA, CDR2 FQGNSA. This CDR3 has 15 residues. V shed 4 bases and J shed 0 bases, with 12 bases lying between them. CDR3 sequence: CASSYLAGANYGYTF. CDR3 sequence (DNA): TGTGCCAGCAGCTACCTGGCGGGGGCTAACTATGGCTACACCTTC.

V and J are TRBV18 and TRBJ2-6; the D is unclear. V was trimmed by 3 bases and J by 0 bases, leaving 3 bases between them. The CDR3 sequence is 14 residues long. Germline CDR1 is KGHSH and CDR2 is LQKENI. The CDR3 here is CASSPTSGANVLTF. CDR3 coding DNA: TGTGCCAGCTCACCGACCTCTGGGGCCAACGTCCTGACTTTC.

This chain links TRBV4-3 with TRBJ2-5; a possible D gene is TRBD1 (5 bases). The ends were cut back, 0 bases at V and 5 bases at J, with 10 bases in the middle. The CDR3 runs to 14 residues. CDR1 is LGHNA and CDR2 is YSLEER in the germline V gene. The CDR3 DNA is TGCGCCAGCAGCCAAGATACCAGGGCTGAGACCCAGTACTTC. This encodes CASSQDTRAETQYF.

CDR3 loop: CASSPGEFRSPLHF. For the CDR3, the DNA is TGTGCCAGCAGCCCAGGAGAGTTCCGGTCACCCCTCCACTTT. V usage is TRBV7-9 and J usage is TRBJ1-6; D not certain. Trimming removed 5 bases at V and 10 bases at J, with 15 bases between. Germline V gives CDR1 SEHNR, CDR2 FQNEAQ (reference sequence). The CDR3 consists of 14 residues.

The chain has TRBV4-1 and TRBJ2-1; 11 nucleotides agree with TRBD1. The V gene's germline CDR1 is MGHRA and CDR2 YSYEKL. V shed 7 bases and J 7 bases; nucleotides not matched to a gene: 3. This CDR3 has 13 residues. As DNA, the CDR3 is TGCGCCAGCACTGGGACAGGGGGAAATGAGCAGTTCTTC. Amino acids: CASTGTGGNEQFF.

The genes are TRBV25-1 and TRBJ1-1; D not resolved. Germline V gene data show CDR1 as MGHDK and CDR2 as SYGVNS. The CDR3 extends over 15 amino acids. V was trimmed by 6 bases and J by 1 base, leaving 15 bases between them. CDR3 nucleotides: TGTGCCAGCAGCCCCAGCCTTACCACGAACACTGAAGCTTTCTTT. Translated: CASSPSLTTNTEAFF.

The chain recombines TRBV7-2 with TRBJ1-3; maybe TRBD1 (6 bases). The CDR3 is 17 amino acids. With 5 bases removed from V and 2 bases from J, the gap between germline ends came to 19 bases. Germline CDR1 reads SGHTA; CDR2 reads FQGNSA. This CDR3 is CASSRGGGAQTGNTIYF. CDR3 DNA sequence: TGTGCCAGCAGCCGGGGGGGCGGGGCGCAGACTGGAAACACCATATATTTT.

The J gene is TRBJ2-4, the V gene TRBV5-1, with a weak D call TRBD2 (5 bases). Per the germline V gene, CDR1 is SGHRS and CDR2 is YFSETQ. V was cut by 1 base and J by 6 bases, with 14 bases left in between. There are 15 residues in the CDR3. The CDR3 DNA sequence: TGCGCCAGCAGCTTGCAAAGCCTCGAGGGAAACATTCAGTACTTC. Translation gives CASSLQSLEGNIQYF.

The chain carries TRBV11-2 and TRBJ2-7; D is possibly TRBD2 (6 bases). CDR1 is SGHAT and CDR2 is FQNNGV in the germline V gene. Trimming stripped 4 bases from V and 3 bases from J, with 13 bases between. This CDR3 has 14 residues. CDR3 amino acids: CASSYGMGGYEQYF. CDR3 nucleotide sequence: TGTGCCAGCAGCTACGGAATGGGGGGCTACGAGCAGTACTTC.

The chain carries TRBV29-1 and TRBJ2-7; TRBD1 or TRBD2 may be the D gene (5 bases each). There are 13 residues in the CDR3. V shed 1 base and J shed 0 bases, with 7 bases lying between them. Germline V gene lookup returns CDR1 SQVTM and CDR2 ANQGSEA. The CDR3 region has the DNA TGCAGCGTTGAAGGGGACGGCTCCTACGAGCAGTACTTC. It codes for CSVEGDGSYEQYF.